These 6 T cell receptor beta chains came from one sample sequenced in a study of neurological immune-mediated disorders. TCRdb analysed the 5' RACE reads with MiXCR anew, one entry per CDR3 protein. This table holds under 90,000 distinct CDR3 sequences, more than 8.5% found once. Time point: longitudinal time-point 1 (baseline). Sequenced sample: PBMCs. The source is a man aged 25-45 years in good health.

This clonotype was counted ten times or more. The V gene is TRBV20-1, the J gene TRBJ1-6; D unresolved. Germline-derived CDR1 and CDR2 are DFQATT and SNEGSKA (reference sequence). This CDR3 spans 17 amino acids. Trimming stripped 0 bases from V and 2 bases from J, with 14 bases between. The CDR3 reads CSARDPITPPYNSPLHF. In DNA form, the CDR3 reads TGCAGTGCTAGAGATCCAATAACACCCCCCTATAATTCACCCCTCCACTTT.

The table lists this clonotype with many counts. The chain combines TRBV6-1 with TRBJ2-2; no definite D call. CDR3 length: 14 residues. V was shortened by 3 bases and J by 2 bases, with 7 bases between the two germline ends. Germline V gene data show CDR1 as MNHNS and CDR2 as SASEGT. CDR3 sequence: CASSESYNTGELFF. For the CDR3, the DNA is TGTGCCAGCAGTGAGTCGTACAACACCGGGGAGCTGTTTTTT.

This clonotype was counted many times. The chain links TRBV18 to TRBJ2-3, with D possibly TRBD1 on 6 matching bases. With 2 bases removed from V and 1 base from J, the gap between germline ends came to 10 bases. CDR3 size: 15 residues. Germline V CDR1 and CDR2: KGHSH, LQKENI. CDR3 DNA: TGTGCCAGCTCACCAAGCAGGGGTGGCACAGATACGCAGTATTTT. The encoded protein is CASSPSRGGTDTQYF.

The sample holds many counts of this clonotype. The chain couples TRBV7-2 to TRBJ2-1, with 13 bases lining up with TRBD2. The junction had 13 bases not matched to a gene; V was cut back by 1 base and J by 1 base. Germline V CDR1 and CDR2: SGHTA, FQGNSA. The length of the CDR3 is 21 residues. The chain's CDR3 is CASSLGRGGLAGSGSYNEQFF. The CDR3 DNA reads TGTGCCAGCAGCTTAGGAAGGGGGGGACTAGCGGGATCGGGGTCCTACAATGAGCAGTTCTTC.

This clonotype was recorded many times. This sequence joins TRBV4-1 and TRBJ2-2; D tentatively reads TRBD1 or TRBD2 (5 bases each). The CDR3 covers 14 residues. V was cut by 5 bases and J by 8 bases, with 15 bases left in between. CDR1 MGHRA and CDR2 YSYEKL come from the germline V gene. This CDR3 reads CASSARGDAGELFF. The CDR3 bases are TGCGCCAGCAGCGCCCGAGGGGACGCGGGGGAGCTGTTTTTT.

This clonotype was detected many times. The CDR3 DNA follows: TGCAGTGCCACGGACAATGAGCAGTTCTTC. This gives the protein CSATDNEQFF. This chain links TRBV20-1 with TRBJ2-1; D ambiguous. The germline V and J ends were trimmed by 6 bases and 5 bases, with 5 bases remaining between them. The CDR3 covers 10 residues. The germline V gene has CDR1 DFQATT and CDR2 SNEGSKA (reference sequence).